The 21 T cell receptor beta chains listed next were all sequenced from one sample in a study of T cell responses to AZD1222 COVID-19 vaccine. The assay was immunoSEQ multiplex PCR, and TCRdb's table has in-frame clones only and misses some. The sample records some 120,000 clones, roughly 87% being singletons. The specimen comprised peripheral blood, sampled on day 0 of AZD1222 vaccination. These receptor sequences come from an adult in good health.

This rearrangement joins TRBV9 to TRBJ2-7, with 9 bases identical to TRBD2. There are 18 residues in the CDR3. V trimming: 3 bases; J trimming: 4 bases; junction bases outside the gene matches: 17. The germline CDR1 and CDR2 sequences are SGDLS and YYNGEE. The CDR3 reads CASSGAPSSGIKAYEQYF. The CDR3 DNA reads as TGTGCCAGCAGCGGAGCCCCCTCTAGCGGGATAAAGGCGTACGAGCAGTACTTC. Complete variable domain (other parts from reference TRBV9 and TRBJ2-7): DSGVTQTPKHLITATGQRVTLRCSPRSGDLSVYWYQQSLDQGLQFLIQYYNGEERAKGNILERFSAQQFPDLHSELNLSSLELGDSALYFCASSGAPSSGIKAYEQYFGPGTRLTVT.

The genes are TRBV19 and TRBJ2-6; D may be TRBD1 (5 bases). This CDR3 contains 17 residues. Germline V gives CDR1 LNHDA, CDR2 SQIVND (reference sequence). V shed 4 bases and J shed 0 bases, with 13 bases lying between them. The CDR3 spells CASSSGTTVSGANVLTF. Written as DNA, the CDR3 is TGTGCCAGTAGTAGCGGTACGACAGTCTCTGGGGCCAACGTCCTGACTTTC.

The chain combines TRBV30 with TRBJ1-4; D remains unclear. Trimming shortened V by 3 bases and J by 14 bases, and 13 bases separated the two germline ends. Germline CDR1 is GTSNPN and CDR2 is SVGIG (reference sequence). This CDR3 contains 11 residues. The CDR3 bases are TGTGCCTGGAGCCACCCCAGCGGGCTGTTTTTT. As protein: CAWSHPSGLFF.

The chain recombines TRBV9 with TRBJ1-6; 7 bases align to TRBD1. Germline assignment: CDR1 SGDLS and CDR2 YYNGEE. This CDR3 comprises 15 residues. V was clipped by 4 bases and J by 10 bases; unmatched bases: 11. In DNA form, the CDR3 reads TGTGCCAGCAGCCCAGGGGGGGCACCGGAATCACCCCTCCACTTT. It specifies CASSPGGAPESPLHF.

In DNA form, the CDR3 reads TGCGCCAGCAGCTCGATTTCGACGGATGGTCTTGAAGCTTTCTTT. This sequence encodes CASSSISTDGLEAFF. The chain is built from TRBV5-1 and TRBJ1-1, with D unresolved. This CDR3 contains 15 residues. V was shortened by 3 bases and J by 7 bases, with 19 bases between the two germline ends. Germline CDR1 and CDR2: SGHRS and YFSETQ.

This chain uses TRBV18 with TRBJ2-5; tentative D call: TRBD1 (6 bases). Deletions cut 6 bases from V and 2 bases from J, with 10 bases between. The CDR3 has 13 residues. CDR1 and CDR2 (germline): KGHSH, LQKENI. CDR3 nucleotides: TGTGCCAGCTCGGGGGCAGCACAAGAGACCCAGTACTTC. Its translation: CASSGAAQETQYF.

The chain combines TRBV24-1 with TRBJ2-3, with 8 bases matching TRBD2. The trim removed 4 bases at V and 2 bases at J, leaving 7 bases unmatched. Germline values: CDR1 KGHDR, CDR2 SFDVKD. CDR3 length: 16 amino acids. This chain's CDR3 is CATSEPRREATDTQYF. For the CDR3, the DNA is TGTGCCACCAGTGAACCAAGGCGGGAGGCCACAGATACGCAGTATTTT.

This clone was counted once. The chain combines TRBV11-2 with TRBJ2-1; 12 bases map to TRBD2. The germline gives CDR1 SGHAT, CDR2 FQNNGV. The CDR3 loop spans 17 amino acids. V lost 4 bases to trimming and J lost 8 bases; unmatched junction nucleotides: 12. The CDR3 DNA reads as TGTGCCAGCAGCTCAAATATTCTAGCGGGAGGGCGATATGAGCAGTTCTTC. Translation: CASSSNILAGGRYEQFF.

V and J are TRBV21-1 and TRBJ2-6. TRBV21-1 is deemed a pseudogene. The CDR3 consists of 18 residues. This chain's CDR3 is CASSKGIGETSGANVLTF. CDR3 DNA: TGTGCCAGCAGCAAAGGGATTGGGGAAACCTCTGGGGCCAACGTCCTGACTTTC.

As for this clone: Other DNA sequences in the sample encode the same CDR3. The chain carries TRBV10-3 and TRBJ1-5, with 7 bases matching TRBD1. There are 13 residues in the CDR3. Germline V gene sequence: CDR1 ENHRY, CDR2 SYGVKD. V lost 4 bases, J lost 5 bases, and 2 bases stayed unmatched. Here the CDR3 reads CAISGTGDQPQHF. CDR3 nucleotides: TGTGCCATCAGTGGGACAGGTGATCAGCCCCAGCATTTT.

This chain connects TRBV10-3 to TRBJ2-3, with 9 bases identical to TRBD2. This CDR3 contains 13 residues. Per the germline V gene, CDR1 is ENHRY and CDR2 is SYGVKD. Trimming at V came to 6 bases and at J to 4 bases, leaving 2 bases not matched to a gene. CDR3 region: CAIRTSGADTQYF. DNA of the CDR3: TGTGCCATCAGGACTAGCGGCGCAGATACGCAGTATTTT.

The chain employs TRBV15 and TRBJ1-1; D may be TRBD1 (5 bases). V was trimmed by 6 bases and J by 0 bases, leaving 17 bases between them. This CDR3 is 16 amino acids long. Per the germline V gene, CDR1 is LNHNV and CDR2 is YYDKDF (reference sequence). The CDR3: CATRYVTRGLNTEAFF. CDR3 sequence (DNA): TGTGCCACCAGATATGTTACAAGGGGACTGAACACTGAAGCTTTCTTT.

The V and J genes are TRBV19 and TRBJ2-7; 7 nucleotides align to TRBD2. CDR1 is LNHDA, CDR2 SQIVND, per germline (reference sequence). The J segment lost 3 bases and the V segment lost 11 bases, leaving 10 bases of the junction unmatched. The CDR3 runs 13 residues. CDR3 DNA sequence: TGTGCCTCATCGACTAGCATCGGCTACGAGCAGTACTTC. Translated, it gives CASSTSIGYEQYF.

This clone was counted once. CDR3 sequence: CASSIVISSGIGDTQYF. The DNA for the CDR3 is TGTGCCAGTAGTATAGTTATTTCTAGCGGGATTGGGGATACGCAGTATTTT. The chain recombines TRBV19 with TRBJ2-3, with 9 bases that match TRBD2. J was trimmed by 6 bases and V by 1 base; bases with no gene match: 11. The CDR3 is 17 amino acids. Germline V gene lookup returns CDR1 LNHDA and CDR2 SQIVND (reference sequence). Full variable domain (missing parts from reference TRBV19 and TRBJ2-3): DGGITQSPKYLFRKEGQNVTLSCEQNLNHDAMYWYRQDPGQGLRLIYYSQIVNDFQKGDIAEGYSVSREKKESFPLTVTSAQKNPTAFYLCASSIVISSGIGDTQYFGPGTRLTVL.

This chain uses TRBV6-2 or TRBV6-3 with TRBJ1-3; maybe TRBD1 (5 bases). Germline V gene data show CDR1 as MNHEY and CDR2 as SVGEGT. Trimming took 0 bases from V and 0 from J, leaving 9 bases between them. CDR3 length: 16 amino acids. Written as DNA, the CDR3 is TGTGCCAGCAGTTACTCGGACACAAGCTCTGGAAACACCATATATTTT. It codes for CASSYSDTSSGNTIYF.

V gene TRBV29-1 combines with J gene TRBJ2-1, with a tentative D call TRBD1 (5 bases). V shed 5 bases and J shed 8 bases, with 16 bases lying between them. The CDR3 contains 13 residues. Germline CDR1 and CDR2: SQVTM and ANQGSEA. The DNA of the CDR3 is TGCAGCGTTTATAAGGGGCGCGGCGATGAGCAGTTCTTC. It translates to CSVYKGRGDEQFF.

V usage is TRBV5-4 and J usage is TRBJ2-3; 9 bases are shared with TRBD2. Germline V CDR1 and CDR2: SGHNT, YYREEE (reference sequence). The CDR3 is made up of 14 amino acids. V lost 4 bases to trimming and J lost 10 bases; unmatched junction nucleotides: 10. CDR3 region: CASSQPGREGSQYF. In nucleotides, the CDR3 is TGTGCCAGCAGCCAACCTGGGCGGGAGGGATCGCAGTATTTT.

The V call is TRBV5-1, the J call TRBJ2-7; TRBD2 matches at 8 bases. V lost 1 base to trimming and J lost 4 bases; unmatched junction nucleotides: 4. The germline CDR1 and CDR2 sequences are SGHRS and YFSETQ. The CDR3 totals 14 residues. CDR3: CASSLSGGPYEQYF. CDR3 bases: TGCGCCAGCAGCTTGAGCGGGGGCCCATACGAGCAGTACTTC.

This clone was seen a single time. The chain uses TRBV5-1 and TRBJ1-2, with TRBD1 matching over 9 bases. From germline, CDR1 is SGHRS and CDR2 YFSETQ. This CDR3 has 15 residues. The V gene end was trimmed by 2 bases and the J gene end by 3 bases; junction bases not matched to a gene: 5. The CDR3 nucleotides read TGCGCCAGCAGCTTTTGGACAGGGGAGGACTATGGCTACACCTTC. Protein product: CASSFWTGEDYGYTF.

This clone was counted only a few times. The chain employs TRBV4-1 and TRBJ1-5, with D perhaps TRBD1 (5 bases). The V end lost 4 bases, the J end lost 2 bases, and 24 bases lay between the germline ends. Germline-derived CDR1 and CDR2 are MGHRA and YSYEKL. The CDR3 extends over 19 amino acids. CDR3 sequence reads: CASSLHLPGPRRGNQPQHF. The CDR3, as DNA: TGCGCCAGCAGCCTTCACCTCCCGGGACCCCGGCGGGGCAATCAGCCCCAGCATTTT.

Here the CDR3 reads CASYRASGNTIYF. In nucleotides, the CDR3 is TGTGCCAGCTACAGGGCCTCTGGAAACACCATATATTTT. V is TRBV2 and J is TRBJ1-3; TRBD1 is a possible D gene (6 bases). Germline values: CDR1 SNHLY, CDR2 FYNNEI. The CDR3 is 13 residues long. Trimming removed 8 bases from V and 0 bases from J, with 8 bases in between. The variable domain in full, with the rest retrieved from reference TRBV2 and TRBJ1-3, is EPEVTQTPSHQVTQMGQEVILRCVPISNHLYFYWYRQILGQKVEFLVSFYNNEISEKSEIFDDQFSVERPDGSNFTLKIRSTKLEDSAMYFCASYRASGNTIYFGEGSWLTVV.